This is a list of T cell receptor beta chains from one sample in a study of response to subunit inactivated influenza vaccine. MiXCR, run by TCRdb on the RT-PCR reads, gives a single entry per CDR3 protein. The sample has almost 600,000 distinct CDR3 sequences, about 14% seen once. Sequencing used PBMCs from blood, obtained 11 to 12 days after vaccination. All receptors come from a man over 45 who received an inactivated influenza vaccine. CDR3s include the opening cysteine and the closing phenylalanine or tryptophan. The D gene is left open where the match is weak. Expanded clones get a size class; other rows say once, few or many, or leave the size out.

clone_size	v_call	d_call	cdr3_length	j_call	cdr3_nt	cdr3_aa
-	TRBV18	-	14	TRBJ2-5	TGTGCCAGCTCACCACCGATGGGGCCAGAGACCCAGTACTTC	CASSPPMGPETQYF
-	TRBV5-6	TRBD1	15	TRBJ1-1	TGTGCCAGCAGCGCGAAAACGACAGGGGGCACTGAAGCTTTCTTT	CASSAKTTGGTEAFF
-	TRBV7-8	TRBD2	18	TRBJ2-1	TGTGCCAGCAGCCACGTCGCGGGAACTAGCGGGAGGGTGGGCAAGCAGTTCTTC	CASSHVAGTSGRVGKQFF
-	TRBV20-1	-	14	TRBJ2-2	TGCAGTGCTAAGCGGCAGTCGAACACCGGGGAGCTGTTTTTT	CSAKRQSNTGELFF
few	TRBV3-1	TRBD2	16	TRBJ2-1	TGTGCCAGCAGCCCGGCCGGGGGACTAATCTACAATGAGCAGTTCTTC	CASSPAGGLIYNEQFF
-	TRBV5-1	-	15	TRBJ2-1	TGCGCCAGCAGCTTGGATCAGGGTTCCTACAATGAGCAGTTCTTC	CASSLDQGSYNEQFF
once	TRBV30	TRBD1	17	TRBJ1-6	TGTGCCTGGTGTGTACATTATGGGACAGGGAATAATTCACCCCTCCACTTT	CAWCVHYGTGNNSPLHF
few	TRBV7-8	-	14	TRBJ2-7	TGTGCCAGCAGCCCAGGCGCCCTCTCCTACGAGCAGTACTTC	CASSPGALSYEQYF
-	TRBV29-1	TRBD1	13	TRBJ2-7	TGCAGCGTGGGAGGACAGGGGAGTTACGAGCAGTACTTC	CSVGGQGSYEQYF
few	TRBV5-5	-	16	TRBJ2-5	TGTGCCAGCAGCTTGGTAGTCAGTTCTCTCCAAGAGACCCAGTACTTC	CASSLVVSSLQETQYF
few	TRBV30	-	15	TRBJ2-3	TGTGCCTGGAGTGTATGGGGCATCGGGGCAGATACGCAGTATTTT	CAWSVWGIGADTQYF
few	TRBV12-3/TRBV12-4	TRBD2	14	TRBJ2-7	TGTGCCAGCAGTTTAGCTATAAGCGGGGGCGAGCAGTACTTC	CASSLAISGGEQYF
-	TRBV7-3	TRBD1	15	TRBJ2-5	TGTGCCAGCAGCTTCACGGGACAGGGGCTGGAGACCCAGTACTTC	CASSFTGQGLETQYF
-	TRBV3-1	-	16	TRBJ1-3	TGTGCCAGCACCACAGGTACAGGTTACTCTGGAAACACCATATATTTT	CASTTGTGYSGNTIYF
few	TRBV7-2	-	16	TRBJ2-1	TGTGCCAGCAGCCCCTCGCGACTATACTCCTACAATGAGCAGTTCTTC	CASSPSRLYSYNEQFF
-	TRBV29-1	TRBD2	14	TRBJ2-3	TGCAGCGTTGAGAAGGGGACTAGCGGGCGGGGGCAGTATTTT	CSVEKGTSGRGQYF
few	TRBV6-1	-	14	TRBJ1-1	TGTGCCAGCAGAAATACAGGGTTGAACACTGAAGCTTTCTTT	CASRNTGLNTEAFF
few	TRBV20-1	-	14	TRBJ1-1	TGCAGTGCTAGAGATAGTGGGGGGGACACTGAAGCTTTCTTT	CSARDSGGDTEAFF
few	TRBV4-2	-	17	TRBJ2-6	TGTGCCAGCAGCCAACGAAATGGGGACTTCGGGGCCAACGTCCTGACTTTC	CASSQRNGDFGANVLTF
many	TRBV7-2	-	13	TRBJ2-1	TGTGCCAGCGAGGACCAGGGAAGCAATGAGCAGTTCTTC	CASEDQGSNEQFF
many	TRBV9	-	14	TRBJ2-2	TGTGCCAGCAGCGTAGACAGGGACACCGGGGAGCTGTTTTTT	CASSVDRDTGELFF
-	TRBV5-5	-	15	TRBJ2-7	TGTGCCAGCAGCCTACAGGGGGGGCGAAGAATCGAGCAGTACTTC	CASSLQGGRRIEQYF
-	TRBV10-3	-	13	TRBJ2-3	TGTGCCACCCGACCCATGGGGGGAGATACGCAGTATTTT	CATRPMGGDTQYF
few	TRBV7-2	-	15	TRBJ2-7	TGTGCCAGCGGTCACAGAGGAGTGGGAGCGGACGAGCAGTACTTC	CASGHRGVGADEQYF
-	TRBV7-7	-	15	TRBJ2-5	TGTGCTAGCAGCTTAGCACCGGGACAACAAGAGACCCAGTACTTC	CASSLAPGQQETQYF
few	TRBV7-8	-	18	TRBJ2-1	TGTGCCAGCAGCTTAGCGGTGATGGGAGGACTACAATACAATGAGCAGTTCTTC	CASSLAVMGGLQYNEQFF
-	TRBV28	TRBD1	16	TRBJ1-2	TGTGCCAGCAGTCGCGGGGGACAGGGGACTAACTATGGCTACACCTTC	CASSRGGQGTNYGYTF
many	TRBV12-3/TRBV12-4	-	13	TRBJ1-2	TGTGCCAGCAGTTTAGCGGGATCCTATGGCTACACCTTC	CASSLAGSYGYTF
-	TRBV27	-	14	TRBJ1-2	TGTGCCAGCAGTTTAGGGAGGGAGAACTATGGCTACACCTTC	CASSLGRENYGYTF
-	TRBV20-1	-	14	TRBJ2-1	TGCAGTGCTAGGTCACTAGAGTCCTACAATGAGCAGTTCTTC	CSARSLESYNEQFF
few	TRBV5-6	-	17	TRBJ2-3	TGTGCCAGCAGCCCTACCACCTCAGGAGGGCCTGAAGATACGCAGTATTTT	CASSPTTSGGPEDTQYF
-	TRBV18	-	13	TRBJ2-3	TGTGCCAGCGCCGCGGGAATCACAGATACGCAGTATTTT	CASAAGITDTQYF
once	TRBV3-1	-	16	TRBJ2-7	TGTGCCAGCAGCCAAGCCCTGGACTTCCCCTTCCCCGAGCAGTACTTC	CASSQALDFPFPEQYF
-	TRBV6-5	TRBD1	17	TRBJ2-4	TGTGCCAGCAGTTACTCCGACAGGGGACTAGCCAAAAACATTCAGTACTTC	CASSYSDRGLAKNIQYF
few	TRBV7-2	TRBD1	15	TRBJ1-2	TGTGCCAGCAGCCGAGAACTGGGACAGGGCTATGGCTACACCTTC	CASSRELGQGYGYTF
few	TRBV5-1	-	13	TRBJ2-5	TGCGCCAGCAGCTCCGACCCTCAAGAGACCCAGTACTTC	CASSSDPQETQYF
many	TRBV6-2/TRBV6-3	-	13	TRBJ1-2	TGTGCCACGGGGACGACAGCTAACTATGGCTACACCTTC	CATGTTANYGYTF
few	TRBV20-1	-	11	TRBJ2-2	TGCAGTGCCCCAGTCAGCGGGGAGCTGTTTTTT	CSAPVSGELFF
few	TRBV12-3/TRBV12-4	TRBD2	15	TRBJ2-1	TGTGCCAGCAGTCCAACGGGACTAGCAAACAATGAGCAGTTCTTC	CASSPTGLANNEQFF
-	TRBV7-2	-	16	TRBJ2-3	TGTGCCAGCAGCTCTGGGCAGGGGAAAGGATCTGATACGCAGTATTTT	CASSSGQGKGSDTQYF
few	TRBV10-3	-	17	TRBJ2-4	TGTGCCATCAGTCCCGCGGTTGTGATTGCGGCCAAAAACATTCAGTACTTC	CAISPAVVIAAKNIQYF
-	TRBV23-1	-	15	TRBJ1-6	TGCGCCAGCAGTCAAGAGGCGGACTATAATTCACCCCTCCACTTT	CASSQEADYNSPLHF
-	TRBV18	-	14	TRBJ2-5	TGTGCCAGCTCACCATGGCGAATGGGAGAGACCCAGTACTTC	CASSPWRMGETQYF
-	TRBV5-1	TRBD2	15	TRBJ2-7	TGCGCCAGCAGCTTGGGACTAGCGCCGGACTACGAGCAGTACTTC	CASSLGLAPDYEQYF
-	TRBV18	-	13	TRBJ2-7	TGTGCCAGCTCACCAGGGAGCAAATACGAGCAGTACTTC	CASSPGSKYEQYF
few	TRBV3-1	-	17	TRBJ2-3	TGTGCCAGCAGCCAATTATTAGCGGAGTTTAGCACAGATACGCAGTATTTT	CASSQLLAEFSTDTQYF
-	TRBV10-2	TRBD1	14	TRBJ1-1	TGCGCCAGCGGACCACAGGGGCGGAACACTGAAGCTTTCTTT	CASGPQGRNTEAFF
few	TRBV20-1	-	14	TRBJ1-1	TGCAGTCACTCAGGGGTGTTGAGGGGCACTGAAGCTTTCTTT	CSHSGVLRGTEAFF
once	TRBV7-9	-	14	TRBJ2-5	TGTGCCAGCGCCGGGGATTTGGGAGGAGGGACCCAGTACTTC	CASAGDLGGGTQYF
few	TRBV6-2/TRBV6-3	TRBD1	17	TRBJ2-1	TGTGCCAGCAGAACTCTCAGGGGGCGCATCACCTACAATGAGCAGTTCTTC	CASRTLRGRITYNEQFF
-	TRBV5-1	-	14	TRBJ1-4	TGCGCCAGCACTACCGGGACCCCGAATGAAAAACTGTTTTTT	CASTTGTPNEKLFF
few	TRBV6-2/TRBV6-3	-	17	TRBJ2-3	TGTGCCAGCAGTTTATCCCGGTTTGGGAGCCCCGGAGATACGCAGTATTTT	CASSLSRFGSPGDTQYF
few	TRBV29-1	TRBD1	14	TRBJ2-5	TGCAGCGTTGCTCCAGGGGGCAACCAAGAGACCCAGTACTTC	CSVAPGGNQETQYF